These 31 T cell receptor beta chains originate from one sample sequenced in a study of T cell responses to AZD1222 COVID-19 vaccine. Profiled with immunoSEQ multiplex PCR; TCRdb holds only in-frame clones, not every one. The sample holds 120,000 or so clones, approximately 90% seen once. The sequences come from peripheral blood, collected on day 0 of MenACWY control vaccination. The receptor set was obtained from an adult in good health.

The rearrangement links TRBV5-1 to TRBJ1-1; 7 positions agree with TRBD1. Germline loops: CDR1 SGHRS, CDR2 YFSETQ. The CDR3 sequence is 13 residues long. J gave up 5 bases and V 6 bases, and 7 bases lay outside the gene matches. CDR3 nucleotides: TGCGCCAGCACCTCAGGGGGGATGACTGAAGCTTTCTTT. Translated: CASTSGGMTEAFF.

The chain joins TRBV3-1 (or the pseudogene TRBV3-2) to TRBJ2-7; D gene uncertain. In germline, CDR1 is LGHDT, CDR2 YNNKEL (reference sequence). Between the trimmed V and J ends, which lost 1 base and 4 bases, there was a span of 11 bases. This CDR3 is 14 amino acids long. CDR3 coding DNA: TGTGCCAGCAGCCAAGGGGGTTTCGGGTACGAGCAGTACTTC. This encodes CASSQGGFGYEQYF.

The chain combines TRBV7-9 with TRBJ2-3; tentative D call: TRBD2 (6 bases). The V gene lost 2 bases and the J gene lost 0 bases, with 18 bases spanning the gap. CDR1 SEHNR and CDR2 FQNEAQ come from the germline V gene (reference sequence). The CDR3 has 18 amino acids. The CDR3 sequence: CASSLRGLAVHSTDTQYF. In nucleotides, the CDR3 is TGTGCCAGCAGCTTAAGAGGATTAGCGGTCCATAGCACAGATACGCAGTATTTT.

The J gene is TRBJ2-1, the V gene TRBV19; 10 bases fit TRBD2. The germline CDR1 and CDR2 sequences are LNHDA and SQIVND (reference sequence). With V trimmed by 1 base and J by 4 bases, 1 base remained unmatched. The length of the CDR3 is 15 residues. As DNA, the CDR3 is TGTGCCAGTAGTATAGGGACTAGCGGTTACAATGAGCAGTTCTTC. This encodes CASSIGTSGYNEQFF.

The chain couples TRBV5-5 to TRBJ2-1; D is uncertain. CDR1 is SGHKS, CDR2 YYEKEE, per germline (reference sequence). The CDR3 sequence is 13 residues long. Between the trimmed V and J ends, which lost 4 bases and 1 base, there was a span of 6 bases. The chain's CDR3 is CASSLGSYNEQFF. In DNA, the CDR3 is TGTGCCAGCAGCCTTGGATCCTACAATGAGCAGTTCTTC.

This chain joins TRBV30 and TRBJ2-7; the match to TRBD2 covers 11 bases. The J segment lost 4 bases and the V segment lost 2 bases, leaving 7 bases of the junction unmatched. This CDR3 is built from 15 residues. The germline CDR1 and CDR2 sequences are GTSNPN and SVGIG (reference sequence). CDR3 nucleotide sequence: TGTGCCTGGAGTACTAGCGGGAGCCCGGGGTACGAGCAGTACTTC. Protein product: CAWSTSGSPGYEQYF.

The rearrangement links TRBV30 to TRBJ2-4; D is possibly TRBD1 (6 bases). The CDR3 spans 20 residues. Trimming removed 2 bases at V and 0 bases at J, with 26 bases between. From germline, CDR1 is GTSNPN and CDR2 SVGIG (reference sequence). The CDR3 DNA sequence: TGTGCCTGGAGTACTCGAACACAGGGCACAGGTGGGTTAGCCAAAAACATTCAGTACTTC. Translating gives CAWSTRTQGTGGLAKNIQYF.

The V gene is TRBV6-5, the J gene TRBJ2-3; 10 nucleotides align to TRBD1. The V and J ends lost 9 bases and 4 bases, in that order; junction bases with no gene match: 10. The germline CDR1 and CDR2 sequences are MNHEY and SVGAGI. The length of the CDR3 is 15 residues. This CDR3 is CASMIDRGPSDTQYF. The CDR3 DNA follows: TGTGCCAGTATGATTGACAGGGGGCCATCAGATACGCAGTATTTT.

This chain links TRBV5-1 with TRBJ2-1, with 10 bases aligning to TRBD2. The length of the CDR3 is 16 residues. The germline CDR1 and CDR2 sequences are SGHRS and YFSETQ. J gave up 7 bases and V 4 bases, and 11 bases lay outside the gene matches. CDR3 nucleotides: TGCGCCAGCAGCCACTCCCTAGCGGGAGCAGCTAATGAGCAGTTCTTC. The encoded protein is CASSHSLAGAANEQFF.

The gene calls are TRBV27 and TRBJ1-2, with D perhaps TRBD1 (6 bases). V shed 2 bases and J shed 0 bases, with 7 bases lying between them. The germline CDR1 and CDR2 sequences are MNHEY and SMNVEV (reference sequence). The length of the CDR3 is 14 residues. CDR3 DNA: TGTGCCAGCAGTTTAAGGGGGACTAACTATGGCTACACCTTC. It is translated as CASSLRGTNYGYTF.

The chain recombines TRBV5-1 with TRBJ2-7; 9 bases align to TRBD1. The CDR3 totals 16 residues. The V segment lost 4 bases and the J segment 2 bases; nucleotides outside the gene matches: 10. Per the germline V gene, CDR1 is SGHRS and CDR2 is YFSETQ. CDR3 bases: TGCGCCAGCAGCCTATCTCCGGGACAGGGCGCCTACGAGCAGTACTTC. As protein: CASSLSPGQGAYEQYF. The complete variable domain, with remaining parts taken from reference TRBV5-1 and TRBJ2-7, reads KAGVTQTPRYLIKTRGQQVTLSCSPISGHRSVSWYQQTPGQGLQFLFEYFSETQRNKGNFPGRFSGRQFSNSRSEMNVSTLELGDSALYLCASSLSPGQGAYEQYFGPGTRLTVT.

CDR3 bases: TGTGCCAGCAGGGAGGGACAGTACAATCAGCCCCAGCATTTT. This encodes CASREGQYNQPQHF. J is TRBJ1-5 and V is TRBV6-5; 7 nucleotides align to TRBD1. V lost 6 bases and J lost 3; bases outside the gene matches: 5. This CDR3 region has 14 residues. Germline CDR1 and CDR2: MNHEY and SVGAGI.

The CDR3 region is CASSLRGGPTGYTF. The CDR3 DNA is TGTGCCAGCAGCTTGAGGGGGGGGCCTACCGGTTATACCTTC. V is TRBV5-4 and J is TRBJ1-2, with D perhaps matching TRBD1 (6 bases). The V end was cut by 1 base, the J end by 14 bases, with 21 bases between. This CDR3 contains 14 residues. CDR1 and CDR2 from the germline V gene are SGHNT and YYREEE (reference sequence). The full variable domain, its missing parts supplied by reference TRBV5-4 and TRBJ1-2, is ETGVTQSPTHLIKTRGQQVTLRCSSQSGHNTVSWYQQALGQGPQFIFQYYREEENGRGNFPPRFSGLQFPNYSSELNVNALELDDSALYLCASSLRGGPTGYTFGSGTRLTVV.

Here the CDR3 DNA reads TGTGCCAGCCAGGGGTCCCATGGAAACACCATATATTTT. It yields the protein CASQGSHGNTIYF. This chain uses TRBV6-6 with TRBJ1-3, with TRBD1 as a possible D gene (6 bases). Germline CDR1 and CDR2: MNHNY and SVGAGI (reference sequence). The CDR3 length is 13 residues. V shed 8 bases and J shed 3 bases, with 11 bases lying between them.

The genes are TRBV5-1 and TRBJ2-5, with D uncertain. The germline gives CDR1 SGHRS, CDR2 YFSETQ. This CDR3 is 11 amino acids long. V dropped 3 bases and J dropped 1 base, with 1 base sitting between them. The CDR3 is CASSSQETQYF. The CDR3, as DNA: TGCGCCAGCAGCTCCCAAGAGACCCAGTACTTC.

As to this clone: Other DNA sequences in the same sample also yield this CDR3. The chain couples TRBV27 to TRBJ2-7; TRBD2 matches at 7 bases. CDR1 is MNHEY, CDR2 SMNVEV, per germline (reference sequence). CDR3 length: 13 residues. V was clipped by 5 bases and J by 2 bases; unmatched bases: 3. The CDR3 nucleotides are TGTGCCAGCAGTCCCGGACTAGCCTACGAGCAGTACTTC. Translation gives CASSPGLAYEQYF.

This chain connects TRBV6-4 to TRBJ2-2, with TRBD2 matching 8 bases. The CDR3 has 14 amino acids. Germline V gene lookup returns CDR1 MRHNA and CDR2 SNTAGT. Unmatched junction bases numbered 7, after V lost 6 bases and J lost 7 bases. CDR3 amino acids: CASRAGDHSGELFF. In nucleotides, the CDR3 is TGTGCCAGCAGAGCGGGAGATCATAGCGGGGAGCTGTTTTTT.

The chain links TRBV7-2 to TRBJ2-1, with D possibly matching TRBD2 (7 bases). The V gene's germline CDR1 is SGHTA and CDR2 FQGNSA. Deletions cut 5 bases from V and 4 bases from J, with 15 bases between. The CDR3 is made up of 15 amino acids. CDR3 protein: CASSTGGVGYNEQFF. CDR3 in DNA: TGTGCCAGCAGCACGGGGGGCGTCGGGTACAATGAGCAGTTCTTC.

This clone has only one observation. The V call is TRBV5-1, the J call TRBJ2-1, with 9 bases fitting TRBD2. The germline gives CDR1 SGHRS, CDR2 YFSETQ. The trim removed 4 bases at V and 4 bases at J, leaving 3 bases unmatched. The CDR3 loop spans 14 amino acids. Here the CDR3 DNA reads TGCGCCAGCAGCCAGGGACTAGCTTACAATGAGCAGTTCTTC. Translated: CASSQGLAYNEQFF.

V gene TRBV10-3 combines with J gene TRBJ1-2; 7 nucleotides match TRBD1. This CDR3 contains 13 residues. V lost 3 bases to trimming and J lost 5 bases; unmatched junction nucleotides: 3. The germline V gene encodes CDR1 ENHRY and CDR2 SYGVKD. The CDR3 coding sequence is TGTGCCATCAGTGAAGGACAGGAGTATGGCTACACCTTC. It yields the protein CAISEGQEYGYTF.

V usage is TRBV3-1 (or the pseudogene TRBV3-2) and J usage is TRBJ2-7, with D tentatively TRBD1 or TRBD2 (5 bases each). CDR3 length: 17 residues. V was cut by 1 base and J by 2 bases, with 18 bases left in between. Germline CDR1 reads LGHDT; CDR2 reads YNNKEL (reference sequence). The CDR3: CASSQALEGSRTYEQYF. The CDR3, as DNA: TGTGCCAGCAGCCAAGCTCTTGAGGGGTCCCGGACCTACGAGCAGTACTTC.

CDR3 nucleotide sequence: TGCGCCAGCAGCTATTACAGGGGGTTGCTAGGGTCTAATGAGCAGTTCTTC. This translates into CASSYYRGLLGSNEQFF. This rearrangement joins TRBV5-1 to TRBJ2-1; 8 bases fit TRBD1. Germline loops: CDR1 SGHRS, CDR2 YFSETQ. This CDR3 spans 17 amino acids. Trimming at V came to 3 bases and at J to 7 bases, leaving 15 bases not matched to a gene.

V is TRBV6-2 or TRBV6-3 and J is TRBJ1-2; unclear D gene. The germline V gene has CDR1 MNHEY and CDR2 SVGEGT. V gave up 5 bases and J gave up 0 bases, with 13 bases separating them. This CDR3 has 15 residues. Written as DNA, the CDR3 is TGTGCCAGCAGTCACTGGCGTGGAACTAACTATGGCTACACCTTC. It encodes CASSHWRGTNYGYTF.

This chain links TRBV12-3 or TRBV12-4 with TRBJ1-2; 7 bases align to TRBD1. The CDR3 length is 12 residues. With V trimmed by 6 bases and J by 10 bases, 8 bases remained unmatched. The CDR3 here is CASSPRQGLYTF. CDR3 DNA sequence: TGTGCCAGCAGCCCCCGACAGGGACTCTACACCTTC.

This chain connects TRBV5-1 to TRBJ1-1; D not resolved. The germline V and J ends were trimmed by 1 base and 1 base, with 8 bases remaining between them. The CDR3 consists of 14 residues. CDR1 SGHRS and CDR2 YFSETQ come from the germline V gene. As DNA, the CDR3 is TGCGCCAGCAGCTTGTTCGGGGAGAACACTGAAGCTTTCTTT. Translation gives CASSLFGENTEAFF.

The chain links TRBV5-1 to TRBJ2-7, with 11 bases identical to TRBD1. CDR1 and CDR2 from the germline V gene are SGHRS and YFSETQ. There are 14 residues in the CDR3. The junction had 1 base not matched to a gene; V was cut back by 2 bases and J by 3 bases. The CDR3 is CASSFGTGGYEQYF. The CDR3 bases are TGCGCCAGCAGCTTCGGGACAGGGGGCTACGAGCAGTACTTC.

This chain uses TRBV5-1 with TRBJ1-1; the match to TRBD1 covers 8 bases. V lost 4 bases, J lost 3 bases, and 8 bases stayed unmatched. Germline loops: CDR1 SGHRS, CDR2 YFSETQ. The CDR3 loop spans 15 amino acids. CDR3 DNA: TGCGCCAGCAGCACCGGACAGGGTGATTACACTGAAGCTTTCTTT. Amino acids: CASSTGQGDYTEAFF.

This chain joins TRBV12-3 or TRBV12-4 and TRBJ2-7; the D gene could be TRBD1 or TRBD2 (5 bases each). CDR3 length equals 13 residues. Between the trimmed V and J ends, which lost 6 bases and 7 bases, there was a span of 16 bases. CDR3 residues: CASSLGPTVEQYF. The CDR3 coding sequence is TGTGCCAGCAGCCTGGGACCGACAGTAGAGCAGTACTTC.

In its sample, this clone was seen once. The rearrangement joins TRBV7-9 to TRBJ2-7, with TRBD2 matching over 11 bases. J was trimmed by 3 bases and V by 5 bases; bases with no gene match: 6. This CDR3 spans 15 amino acids. Per the germline V gene, CDR1 is SEHNR and CDR2 is FQNEAQ (reference sequence). The CDR3 nucleotides are TGTGCCAGCAGCCAAATACTAGCGGGAGTCTACGAGCAGTACTTC. It specifies CASSQILAGVYEQYF.

This chain connects TRBV11-3 to TRBJ2-5, with D perhaps matching TRBD1 or TRBD2 (5 bases each). Per germline, CDR1 SGHNT and CDR2 YENEEA. The CDR3 has 15 amino acids. The ends were cut back, 5 bases at V and 5 bases at J, with 18 bases in the middle. In nucleotides, the CDR3 is TGTGCCAGCAGCAAATCGAGAGGGGTTGTGGAGACCCAGTACTTC. This gives the protein CASSKSRGVVETQYF.

The chain carries TRBV3-1 (or the pseudogene TRBV3-2) and TRBJ2-7, with 7 positions matching TRBD2. The germline V gene encodes CDR1 LGHDT and CDR2 YNNKEL (reference sequence). V lost 1 base and J lost 3; bases outside the gene matches: 3. This CDR3 spans 14 amino acids. CDR3 DNA: TGTGCCAGCAGCCAAGGAGCGGGGATCTACGAGCAGTACTTC. Protein product: CASSQGAGIYEQYF.